What follows are 20 T cell receptor beta chains derived from one specimen sequenced in a study of cytomegalovirus exposure and HLA in healthy donors. PCR primers comprised 60 Vbeta and 13 Jbeta primers. Some clones are missing from TCRdb's copy, which holds only in-frame ones; the method was immunoSEQ multiplex PCR. Among over 150,000 clones, 70% to 80% were seen once, and the ten largest hold over 0.95%. Sequences were obtained from PBMCs. The receptor set was obtained from a woman aged 45-65 years in good health and CMV-seronegative.

The sample holds a few counts of this clone. The CDR3 region has the DNA TGTGCCAGCAGCGTCGTCTCTCAGACCGGGGAGCTGTTTTTT. Translation gives CASSVVSQTGELFF. This chain links TRBV9 with TRBJ2-2; D not resolved. CDR3 length equals 14 residues. V dropped 2 bases and J dropped 5 bases, with 10 bases sitting between them. Germline V CDR1 and CDR2: SGDLS, YYNGEE.

The chain couples TRBV5-1 to TRBJ2-3; TRBD1 matches at 7 bases. V shed 4 bases, J shed 4 bases, and the junction held 9 bases outside the gene matches. The CDR3 contains 15 residues. The germline CDR1 and CDR2 sequences are SGHRS and YFSETQ. For the CDR3, the DNA is TGCGCCAGCAGCAGGAGTTCGCAGGGGGCAGATACGCAGTATTTT. It yields the protein CASSRSSQGADTQYF. The whole variable domain, filled in from reference TRBV5-1 and TRBJ2-3, reads KAGVTQTPRYLIKTRGQQVTLSCSPISGHRSVSWYQQTPGQGLQFLFEYFSETQRNKGNFPGRFSGRQFSNSRSEMNVSTLELGDSALYLCASSRSSQGADTQYFGPGTRLTVL.

This chain links TRBV15 with TRBJ2-5; 11 bases are shared with TRBD1. CDR1 is LNHNV, CDR2 YYDKDF, per germline (reference sequence). Trimming at V came to 1 base and at J to 2 bases, leaving 6 bases not matched to a gene. The CDR3 length is 17 residues. CDR3 protein: CATSRGTGGRVQETQYF. CDR3 nucleotides: TGTGCCACCAGCAGAGGGACAGGGGGCAGGGTACAAGAGACCCAGTACTTC.

This clone was seen a few times. The chain is built from TRBV30 and TRBJ2-5; D is possibly TRBD1 (5 bases). There are 12 residues in the CDR3. Trimming pared 0 bases from V and 4 bases from J, leaving 6 bases between. Per the germline V gene, CDR1 is GTSNPN and CDR2 is SVGIG (reference sequence). CDR3 sequence: CAWSVQVETQYF. The CDR3 coding sequence is TGTGCCTGGAGTGTACAGGTAGAGACCCAGTACTTC.

This chain links TRBV28 with TRBJ1-1; D remains ambiguous. The CDR3 contains 11 residues. The V end lost 6 bases, the J end lost 11 bases, and 13 bases lay between the germline ends. Germline V lookup: CDR1 MDHEN, CDR2 SYDVKM. CDR3 loop: CASSTTRLAFF. Written as DNA, the CDR3 is TGTGCCAGCAGCACAACCCGATTGGCTTTCTTT.

This clone appeared a few times. As DNA, the CDR3 is TGTGCCAGCAGTTACACACAGGGCTGGGAAGCTTTCTTT. Protein sequence: CASSYTQGWEAFF. This chain uses TRBV6-5 with TRBJ1-1; D might be TRBD1 (6 bases). This CDR3 contains 13 residues. Trimming removed 2 bases from V and 8 bases from J, with 12 bases in between. Germline CDR1 MNHEY, CDR2 SVGAGI.

This clone has just a few counts. The chain couples TRBV27 to TRBJ2-3, with D possibly matching TRBD1 (5 bases). V was pared by 3 bases and J by 6 bases, with 13 bases between. This CDR3 spans 14 amino acids. The germline CDR1 and CDR2 sequences are MNHEY and SMNVEV (reference sequence). Here the CDR3 reads CASSFTGAGDTQYF. DNA for the CDR3: TGTGCCAGCAGTTTTACAGGAGCAGGGGATACGCAGTATTTT.

J is TRBJ2-3 and V is TRBV5-8, with 9 bases aligning to TRBD1. Germline CDR1 is SGHTS and CDR2 is YDEGEE. The CDR3 spans 16 residues. The V and J ends lost 4 bases and 5 bases, in that order; junction bases with no gene match: 11. CDR3 in amino acids: CASSAIRRTGEDTQYF. In DNA, the CDR3 is TGTGCCAGCAGCGCGATCCGGAGGACAGGGGAAGATACGCAGTATTTT.

CDR3 DNA sequence: TGTGCCAGTGTAGGCTACACCTTC. Residues: CASVGYTF. The gene calls are TRBV19 and TRBJ1-2; no clear D gene. CDR3 length: 8 residues. Trimming removed 8 bases from V and 8 bases from J, with 3 bases in between. The germline gives CDR1 LNHDA, CDR2 SQIVND (reference sequence).

V gene TRBV4-3 combines with J gene TRBJ2-3, with TRBD2 matching 11 bases. The CDR3 totals 15 residues. The V gene end was trimmed by 1 base and the J gene end by 6 bases; junction bases not matched to a gene: 3. Germline V gene data show CDR1 as LGHNA and CDR2 as YSLEER. CDR3 in amino acids: CASSQAASGGDTQYF. CDR3 nucleotide sequence: TGCGCCAGCAGCCAAGCGGCTAGCGGGGGGGATACGCAGTATTTT.

The chain links TRBV18 to TRBJ2-1; 11 nucleotides line up with TRBD2. Per germline, CDR1 KGHSH and CDR2 LQKENI. J gave up 9 bases and V 3 bases, and 7 bases lay outside the gene matches. The CDR3 extends over 15 amino acids. CDR3 in DNA: TGTGCCAGCTCACCTAGCGGGAGGGCCTGGGGTGAGCAGTTCTTC. Its protein product is CASSPSGRAWGEQFF.

The chain joins TRBV5-4 to TRBJ2-5; no reliable D call. The germline V and J ends were trimmed by 4 bases and 0 bases, with 13 bases remaining between them. Per germline, CDR1 SGHNT and CDR2 YYREEE (reference sequence). The CDR3 spans 15 residues. This CDR3 is CASSAPRNNQETQYF. As DNA, the CDR3 is TGTGCCAGCAGCGCTCCCAGGAATAACCAAGAGACCCAGTACTTC.

This chain joins TRBV6-5 and TRBJ1-6; 7 bases fit TRBD1. Germline CDR1 and CDR2: MNHEY and SVGAGI. The length of the CDR3 is 13 residues. With 4 bases clipped from V and 9 bases from J, the junction kept 3 bases outside the gene matches. CDR3 DNA: TGTGCCAGCAGTTTTGACAGGGCTTCACCCCTCCACTTT. Its translation is CASSFDRASPLHF.

This clone has more than one count but fewer than ten. In DNA, the CDR3 is TGCGCCAGCAGCCGACAGGGCTTCCCTGAAGCTTTCTTT. Residues: CASSRQGFPEAFF. V is TRBV4-3 and J is TRBJ1-1, with 7 bases matching TRBD1. There are 13 residues in the CDR3. J lost 6 bases, V lost 4 bases, and 5 bases had no gene match. Germline assignment: CDR1 LGHNA and CDR2 YSLEER.

This chain uses TRBV25-1 with TRBJ2-5, with 9 nucleotides matching TRBD1. Germline CDR1 MGHDK, CDR2 SYGVNS. J was trimmed by 5 bases and V by 4 bases; bases with no gene match: 17. CDR3 length equals 18 residues. The CDR3 here is CASSARNRGQGFLETQYF. CDR3 nucleotide sequence: TGTGCCAGCAGTGCAAGAAATCGGGGACAGGGATTTCTGGAGACCCAGTACTTC.

The genes are TRBV19 and TRBJ2-3, with D tentatively TRBD2 (6 bases). This CDR3 comprises 15 residues. Germline CDR1 LNHDA, CDR2 SQIVND (reference sequence). Trimming cost V 6 bases and J 2 bases, with 15 bases left between them. This CDR3 reads CASRPGASDTDTQYF. The CDR3 DNA follows: TGTGCCAGTAGGCCTGGGGCTAGCGACACAGATACGCAGTATTTT.

This clone was observed a single time. The V call is TRBV9, the J call TRBJ1-1; 10 bases match TRBD1. This CDR3 spans 14 amino acids. With V trimmed by 3 bases and J by 3 bases, 2 bases remained unmatched. The germline CDR1 and CDR2 sequences are SGDLS and YYNGEE. The chain's CDR3 is CASSAGTGDTEAFF. In DNA, the CDR3 is TGTGCCAGCAGCGCCGGGACAGGGGACACTGAAGCTTTCTTT.

The chain joins TRBV27 to TRBJ1-2; TRBD1 might be the D (6 bases). Per the germline V gene, CDR1 is MNHEY and CDR2 is SMNVEV (reference sequence). The CDR3 loop spans 13 amino acids. V dropped 2 bases and J dropped 6 bases, with 10 bases sitting between them. The CDR3 DNA sequence: TGTGCCAGCAGTTTAACAGGGACCCATGGCTACACCTTC. It yields the protein CASSLTGTHGYTF.

The chain couples TRBV29-1 to TRBJ2-2; 7 nucleotides agree with TRBD2. Unmatched junction bases numbered 9, after V lost 2 bases and J lost 6 bases. This CDR3 region has 15 residues. The germline V gene has CDR1 SQVTM and CDR2 ANQGSEA. The DNA for the CDR3 is TGCAGCGTTGAAAGGCGGAGCGGGACGTCCGGGGAGCTGTTTTTT. This gives the protein CSVERRSGTSGELFF.

Comments on this clone: A read error may account for a junction end that differs from germline. The genes are TRBV5-1 and TRBJ1-1; D uncertain. CDR3 length: 15 residues. Germline CDR1 reads SGHRS; CDR2 reads YFSETQ. Here the CDR3 DNA reads TGCGCCAGCAGGTTGGTGGAGAGGAGTATCGCTGAAGCTTTCTTT. As protein: CASRLVERSIAEAFF.